The entry below gives a single T cell receptor (beta chain) sequence along with its context. Its antigen is currently unknown. The CDR3 sequence is 15 residues long. Germline CDR1 MNHEY, CDR2 SVGAGI. V gave up 2 bases and J gave up 5 bases, with 12 bases separating them. Separate from the roughly 720-subject first cohort was the approximately 120-subject validation cohort, to which the donors belonged. This sample was taken from a study of cytomegalovirus exposure and HLA in healthy donors. Some clones are missing from TCRdb's copy, which holds only in-frame ones; the method was immunoSEQ multiplex PCR. Among 150,000 to 200,000 clones, 80% to 90% were seen once, and the ten largest hold around 1.2%. Notes on the study in general: Cytomegalovirus status was reportedly diagnosed by the classifier with high sensitivity and specificity.

Material for sequencing was PBMCs. This chain uses TRBV6-5 with TRBJ1-4; no clear D. This clonotype was sampled from a woman aged 25 to 39 in good health and CMV-seronegative. CDR3 sequence (DNA): TGTGCCAGCAGTTACGGAGAGACCCCGAATGAAAAACTGTTTTTT. Protein: CASSYGETPNEKLFF.